This TCR beta chain was captured by sequencing in a study of blood T cell repertoires in COVID-19. Study-wide context: Sites in the United States, Italy and Spain provided acute and convalescent COVID-19 samples. T cells, B-cell-depleted T cells, or PBMCs provided the cDNA or gDNA that served as material.

In the original analysis: Reference gene primers were amplified, and this amplification served to estimate nucleated cell counts. Data came from immunoSEQ multiplex PCR; TCRdb stores just in-frame clones and leaves some out. V and J calls plus clone size are reproduced from that table; the DNA served to infer D and trimming. The table lists 120,000 or so clones, over 65% of them singletons. V dropped 1 base and J dropped 0 bases, with 6 bases sitting between them. CDR3 length: 14 residues. Per the germline V gene, CDR1 is SGHVS and CDR2 is FNYEAQ. The sequenced sample was peripheral blood. The chain carries TRBV7-6 and TRBJ1-1; D is undetermined. The TCR comes from a man between 65 and 85 years old with acute or convalescent COVID-19. The CDR3 DNA is TGTGCCAGCAGCTTAGGGCAGTTGAACACTGAAGCTTTCTTT. Translation: CASSLGQLNTEAFF.